Below are 16 T cell receptor beta chains sequenced from a single sample in a study of T cells in localized non-small cell lung cancer. Libraries were prepared by immunoSEQ multiplex PCR; TCRdb keeps only in-frame clonotypes and omits some of them. Found here are tens of thousands of clones, 70% to 90% of them singletons; the top ten hold 4% to 5%. Here the sequenced sample was peripheral blood, taken before any cancer treatment. The receptors derive from a male donor at least 60 years old with stage III lung adenocarcinoma.

The table lists this clone with a few counts. The chain combines TRBV10-3 with TRBJ1-1, with D unclear. Germline CDR1 ENHRY, CDR2 SYGVKD. Trimming stripped 4 bases from V and 1 base from J, with 7 bases between. This CDR3 region has 13 residues. CDR3 loop: CAISVAGNTEAFF. The CDR3 DNA reads TGTGCCATCAGTGTAGCAGGGAACACTGAAGCTTTCTTT.

This chain uses TRBV29-1 with TRBJ2-1; tentative D call: TRBD1 (5 bases). Germline loops: CDR1 SQVTM, CDR2 ANQGSEA. The CDR3 extends over 13 amino acids. Here the CDR3 reads CGGHPGRKNEQFF. The CDR3 DNA reads as TGCGGTGGACACCCCGGACGGAAGAATGAGCAGTTCTTC.

This sequence joins TRBV10-1 and TRBJ1-1; perhaps TRBD1 as D (6 bases). This CDR3 region has 15 residues. V shed 1 base and J shed 0 bases, with 9 bases lying between them. Germline CDR1 reads WNHNN; CDR2 reads SYGVQD (reference sequence). CDR3 loop: CASSELQGLNTEAFF. In DNA form, the CDR3 reads TGCGCCAGCAGTGAGTTACAGGGATTGAACACTGAAGCTTTCTTT.

The chain is built from TRBV9 and TRBJ2-2; no firm D call. The germline CDR1 and CDR2 sequences are SGDLS and YYNGEE. CDR3 size: 13 residues. V was clipped by 3 bases and J by 6 bases, with 9 bases between them. The CDR3 sequence: CASSATTSGELFF. In nucleotides, the CDR3 is TGTGCCAGCAGCGCGACCACATCCGGGGAGCTGTTTTTT.

The rearrangement uses TRBV27 and TRBJ1-2; the D is unclear. Germline CDR1 and CDR2: MNHEY and SMNVEV (reference sequence). The CDR3 is 13 amino acids. V lost 2 bases and J 8 bases, leaving 12 bases between the germline ends. The chain's CDR3 is CASSLNPTRGYTF. The CDR3, as DNA: TGTGCCAGCAGTTTAAACCCCACGAGGGGCTACACCTTC.

This clone has a single count. The chain links TRBV29-1 to TRBJ2-2; D not certain. This CDR3 has 11 amino acids. The V gene lost 7 bases and the J gene lost 2 bases, with 5 bases spanning the gap. Germline V gene lookup returns CDR1 SQVTM and CDR2 ANQGSEA. CDR3 loop: CSGSNTGELFF. CDR3 nucleotide sequence: TGCAGCGGATCAAACACCGGGGAGCTGTTTTTT.

A few counts support this clone. The V and J genes are TRBV19 and TRBJ1-5; 7 nucleotides agree with TRBD1. The CDR3 contains 13 residues. Germline V gives CDR1 LNHDA, CDR2 SQIVND (reference sequence). The J segment lost 4 bases and the V segment lost 5 bases, leaving 2 bases of the junction unmatched. The CDR3 DNA reads as TGTGCCAGTAGTGAGACAGGGAATCAGCCCCAGCATTTT. It encodes CASSETGNQPQHF.

V gene TRBV5-1 combines with J gene TRBJ1-3; no clear D. The CDR3 is 16 residues long. CDR1 SGHRS and CDR2 YFSETQ come from the germline V gene. V lost 1 base to trimming and J lost 4 bases, with 15 bases between them. Here the CDR3 DNA reads TGCGCCAGCAGCTTGATGGGGTTCGGAGGAGGAAACACCATATATTTT. Translation gives CASSLMGFGGGNTIYF.

The rearrangement links TRBV5-1 to TRBJ1-4; unclear D gene. The CDR3 has 16 amino acids. Germline V lookup: CDR1 SGHRS, CDR2 YFSETQ. V dropped 0 bases and J dropped 5 bases, with 14 bases sitting between them. CDR3 in DNA: TGCGCCAGCAGCTTGGCGGAGACTATCGAAAATGAAAAACTGTTTTTT. Protein sequence: CASSLAETIENEKLFF.

The chain recombines TRBV7-8 with TRBJ1-1; no firm D call. The CDR3 totals 13 residues. The germline CDR1 and CDR2 sequences are SGHVS and FQNEAQ. Trimming removed 5 bases at V and 2 bases at J, with 9 bases between. The chain's CDR3 is CASSPGRNTEAFF. CDR3 sequence (DNA): TGTGCCAGCAGCCCCGGGCGAAACACTGAAGCTTTCTTT.

The rearrangement joins TRBV29-1 to TRBJ2-7; 11 bases agree with TRBD2. The germline V gene has CDR1 SQVTM and CDR2 ANQGSEA. Trimming took 6 bases from V and 2 from J; bases not matched to a gene: 9. This CDR3 has 15 residues. For the CDR3, the DNA is TGCAGCGTGGCAGGAATAGCGGGAGGGACCTACGAGCAGTACTTC. Encoded protein: CSVAGIAGGTYEQYF.

This chain connects TRBV19 to TRBJ2-7; 10 nucleotides agree with TRBD2. CDR1 and CDR2 (germline): LNHDA, SQIVND (reference sequence). CDR3 length equals 14 residues. Germline trimming cut 5 bases from V and 4 bases from J; bases unmatched to any gene: 5. The CDR3 bases are TGTGCCAGTAGTTGGGCTAGCGGGAGTTACGAGCAGTACTTC. Amino acids: CASSWASGSYEQYF.

The genes are TRBV5-1 and TRBJ2-3, with 16 bases fitting TRBD2. The CDR3 has 17 residues. The V gene's germline CDR1 is SGHRS and CDR2 YFSETQ. V lost 4 bases to trimming and J lost 5 bases; unmatched junction nucleotides: 7. DNA for the CDR3: TGCGCCAGCAGCCCTACCGGGACTAGCGGGGGGGAAGATACGCAGTATTTT. The encoded protein is CASSPTGTSGGEDTQYF.

The chain joins TRBV6-1 to TRBJ1-2; TRBD1 might be the D (6 bases). The CDR3 is 14 residues long. The V end lost 2 bases, the J end lost 6 bases, and 13 bases lay between the germline ends. CDR1 is MNHNS, CDR2 SASEGT, per germline. The CDR3 here is CASSETGTHDGYTF. CDR3 DNA sequence: TGTGCCAGCAGTGAAACCGGGACACACGATGGCTACACCTTC.

The gene calls are TRBV7-7 and TRBJ2-1; 9 bases map to TRBD1. This CDR3 is 13 amino acids long. Losses at the gene ends were 5 bases for V and 8 bases for J; bases not matched to a gene: 4. Germline lookup yields CDR1 SSHAT and CDR2 FNYEAQ (reference sequence). CDR3 sequence (DNA): TGTGCCAGCAGCCTACAGGGGGCCGATGAGCAGTTCTTC. Its translation: CASSLQGADEQFF.

The V gene is TRBV5-4, the J gene TRBJ2-1, with 8 positions matching TRBD1. The CDR3 is 14 amino acids. The germline CDR1 and CDR2 sequences are SGHNT and YYREEE (reference sequence). Trimming took 1 base from V and 15 from J; bases not matched to a gene: 12. As DNA, the CDR3 is TGTGCCAGCAGCTTGTCCGGACAGGGAGGATTTCTGTTCTTC. It codes for CASSLSGQGGFLFF.